Following are 17 T cell receptor beta chains from one sample sequenced in a study of blood T cell repertoires in COVID-19. Assay used: immunoSEQ multiplex PCR; TCRdb lists only in-frame clones, some missing. The sample consists of around 150,000 clones, 65% to 85% of them appearing once. Sequencing was performed on peripheral blood. The receptors here all came from a woman aged 55-75 years with acute or convalescent COVID-19.

The gene calls are TRBV3-1 (or the pseudogene TRBV3-2) and TRBJ1-4; TRBD1 is a possible D gene (6 bases). V lost 1 base to trimming and J lost 7 bases, with 13 bases between them. This CDR3 has 15 amino acids. Germline CDR1 reads LGHDT; CDR2 reads YNNKEL (reference sequence). The chain's CDR3 is CASSQVGGEGEKLFF. CDR3 DNA sequence: TGTGCCAGCAGCCAAGTTGGGGGCGAGGGTGAAAAACTGTTTTTT.

This clone was observed a few times. The CDR3, as DNA: TGTGCCAGCAGCCCGGAGGACAGGGGGCCTTCCTATGGCTACACCTTC. Translating gives CASSPEDRGPSYGYTF. The J gene is TRBJ1-2, the V gene TRBV7-9; TRBD1 matches at 11 bases. In germline, CDR1 is SEHNR, CDR2 FQNEAQ (reference sequence). The CDR3 spans 16 residues. V was pared by 5 bases and J by 4 bases, with 9 bases of the junction left unmatched.

This chain joins TRBV7-2 and TRBJ2-7; 12 nucleotides line up with TRBD2. There are 15 residues in the CDR3. Trimming cost V 4 bases and J 4 bases; bases outside gene matches: 5. CDR1 SGHTA and CDR2 FQGNSA come from the germline V gene. In DNA form, the CDR3 reads TGTGCCAGCAGCTGGACTAGCGGGAAAAGGTACGAGCAGTACTTC. This sequence encodes CASSWTSGKRYEQYF.

This chain connects TRBV2 to TRBJ1-2; no reliable D call. This CDR3 spans 14 amino acids. Trimming removed 1 base from V and 2 bases from J, with 8 bases in between. Germline V gives CDR1 SNHLY, CDR2 FYNNEI. The CDR3 loop is CASSEVVENYGYTF. The DNA of the CDR3 is TGTGCCAGCAGTGAAGTTGTGGAGAACTATGGCTACACCTTC.

The chain recombines TRBV6-5 with TRBJ2-7; D may be TRBD1 (5 bases). In germline, CDR1 is MNHEY, CDR2 SVGAGI. This CDR3 region has 15 residues. V lost 6 bases and J 2 bases, leaving 17 bases between the germline ends. The CDR3 sequence is CASSPRGRSAYEQYF. In nucleotides, the CDR3 is TGTGCCAGCAGCCCAAGGGGAAGGTCAGCCTACGAGCAGTACTTC.

The chain joins TRBV13 to TRBJ1-2, with 7 bases aligning to TRBD1. Unmatched junction bases numbered 16, after V lost 6 bases and J lost 3 bases. The germline gives CDR1 PRHDT, CDR2 FYEKMQ (reference sequence). CDR3 length: 17 residues. The CDR3 here is CASRIKGAEGADYGYTF. CDR3 in DNA: TGTGCCAGCAGAATCAAGGGGGCCGAAGGGGCCGACTATGGCTACACCTTC.

CDR3 coding DNA: TGTGCCAGTAAAACAGGGGCACGAAACACCATATATTTT. Protein product: CASKTGARNTIYF. The chain is built from TRBV28 and TRBJ1-3; 7 bases align to TRBD1. This CDR3 is 13 amino acids long. J gave up 5 bases and V 9 bases, and 7 bases lay outside the gene matches. CDR1 is MDHEN, CDR2 SYDVKM, per germline.

V and J are TRBV5-1 and TRBJ2-7; 8 bases align to TRBD1. Losses at the gene ends were 3 bases for V and 0 bases for J; bases not matched to a gene: 11. This CDR3 is built from 17 residues. Per the germline V gene, CDR1 is SGHRS and CDR2 is YFSETQ. CDR3 DNA: TGCGCCAGCAGCTGGGCCAGGGGGCGACTCAACTCCTACGAGCAGTACTTC. It yields the protein CASSWARGRLNSYEQYF.

On this clone: A read error may account for a junction end that differs from germline. The chain is built from TRBV6-5 and TRBJ2-1; TRBD2 might be the D (6 bases). The CDR3 is made up of 11 amino acids. CDR1 MNHEY and CDR2 SVGAGI come from the germline V gene. The CDR3 is CASSRGTAWIF. CDR3 nucleotides: TGTGCCAGCAGCCGCGGGACGGCTTGGATCTTC.

The chain combines TRBV5-4 with TRBJ2-1, with 7 bases that match TRBD1. The CDR3 length is 17 residues. Losses at the gene ends were 4 bases for V and 8 bases for J; bases not matched to a gene: 18. Germline lookup yields CDR1 SGHNT and CDR2 YYREEE (reference sequence). CDR3 in amino acids: CASSPNTDRVNTDEQFF. The CDR3 DNA reads TGTGCCAGCAGCCCTAATACCGACAGGGTGAACACGGATGAGCAGTTCTTC.

This chain uses TRBV3-1 (or the pseudogene TRBV3-2) with TRBJ2-2; 8 nucleotides align to TRBD2. J lost 1 base, V lost 5 bases, and 6 bases had no gene match. Germline V CDR1 and CDR2: LGHDT, YNNKEL (reference sequence). This CDR3 region has 16 residues. Here the CDR3 reads CASSFAGGRNTGELFF. The CDR3 DNA reads as TGTGCCAGCAGCTTCGCGGGAGGCCGGAACACCGGGGAGCTGTTTTTT.

The gene calls are TRBV7-2 and TRBJ2-2, with TRBD1 matching 9 bases. The CDR3 contains 17 residues. After removal of 5 bases from V and 4 bases from J, the junction contained 11 bases not matched to a gene. CDR1 SGHTA and CDR2 FQGNSA come from the germline V gene. CDR3 sequence: CASSDGTGRVGTGELFF. The CDR3 DNA is TGTGCCAGCAGCGACGGGACAGGGAGGGTCGGCACCGGGGAGCTGTTTTTT.

This rearrangement joins TRBV10-3 to TRBJ2-2, with 9 bases aligning to TRBD2. The J segment lost 1 base and the V segment lost 5 bases, leaving 2 bases of the junction unmatched. The CDR3 length is 15 residues. CDR1 is ENHRY and CDR2 is SYGVKD in the germline V gene. The CDR3 nucleotides are TGTGCCATCAGTCTAGCGGGACTGAACACCGGGGAGCTGTTTTTT. Amino acid sequence: CAISLAGLNTGELFF.

V usage is TRBV11-2 and J usage is TRBJ1-1; D is uncertain. The V gene lost 1 base and the J gene lost 0 bases, with 15 bases spanning the gap. The CDR3 runs to 17 residues. Germline V CDR1 and CDR2: SGHAT, FQNNGV. The CDR3 nucleotides read TGTGCCAGCAGCTTAGTCCAACCGAGCTTCATGAACACTGAAGCTTTCTTT. This sequence encodes CASSLVQPSFMNTEAFF.

This chain links TRBV5-1 with TRBJ1-1; TRBD1 matches 8 bases. J was trimmed by 10 bases and V by 0 bases; bases with no gene match: 14. CDR3 length equals 16 residues. Per the germline V gene, CDR1 is SGHRS and CDR2 is YFSETQ. For the CDR3, the DNA is TGCGCCAGCAGCTTGGGGACAGGGAAGGGAGTCGGTAGAGCTTTCTTT. Its translation is CASSLGTGKGVGRAFF.

This clone has only one observation. The gene calls are TRBV9 and TRBJ1-1; perhaps TRBD1 as D (5 bases). This CDR3 contains 14 residues. The germline V gene encodes CDR1 SGDLS and CDR2 YYNGEE. V gave up 0 bases and J gave up 1 base, with 7 bases separating them. CDR3 amino acids: CASSVVGGNTEAFF. CDR3 sequence (DNA): TGTGCCAGCAGCGTAGTGGGGGGGAACACTGAAGCTTTCTTT.

The chain joins TRBV5-5 to TRBJ2-4; 8 bases fit TRBD2. The CDR3 contains 13 residues. V lost 5 bases to trimming and J lost 10 bases; unmatched junction nucleotides: 8. CDR1 and CDR2 from the germline V gene are SGHKS and YYEKEE (reference sequence). For the CDR3, the DNA is TGTGCCAGCAGGGGCCGCGGGGGGCGGATTCAGTACTTC. It translates to CASRGRGGRIQYF.